Described below is a single T cell receptor beta chain sequence and its context. Its specificity is not known. The V end lost 1 base, the J end lost 3 bases, and 6 bases lay between the germline ends. CDR1 is MGHDK, CDR2 SYGVNS, per germline. This CDR3 region has 13 residues. The sample is drawn from a study of T-cell reconstitution after alpha-beta-depleted transplantation in children. Study findings and constraints: Newly produced T cells mostly accounted for T-cell counts and diversity one year post-transplant. Several hundred graft clones that had expanded were reportedly the source of alpha-beta T cells about two months after transplant. The high TCRbeta diversity at day 60 in some patients came from surviving recipient T cells and thymic progenitors.

Unique molecular identifiers were used in preparing the TCRbeta library. TCRdb re-derived calls from the PCR reads in MiXCR, one entry per CDR3 protein. This table holds about 980,000 distinct CDR3 sequences, about 29% found once. The sequence was obtained from a boy less than two years old who had a stem cell transplant for SCID, so the T cells may come from the graft donor. Sequenced here: PBMCs, mostly from graft donor cells, sampled 360 days after TCRalphabeta/CD19-depleted stem cell transplant. The genes are TRBV25-1 and TRBJ1-2; D not resolved. CDR3 residues: CASSESSYYGYTF. The CDR3 DNA reads TGTGCCAGCAGTGAATCCAGCTACTATGGCTACACCTTC.